A selection of T cell receptor beta chains follows, all from one sample in a study of cytomegalovirus exposure and HLA in healthy donors. Sequenced by immunoSEQ multiplex PCR; TCRdb stores in-frame clones only, minus some. The repertoire includes approximately 210,000 clones, 86% of them detected once, and around 1.6% sits in the top ten. Sequenced sample: PBMCs. These TCRs come from a young woman in good health and CMV-seronegative. Both conserved end residues are part of each CDR3. A D gene is named only where the DNA matches it firmly.

d_call	j_call	v_call	cdr3_nt	cdr3_aa
TRBD1	TRBJ1-2	TRBV7-8	TGTGCCAGCAGCTCGCGCCCGGGACAGACTAACTATGGCTACACCTTC	CASSSRPGQTNYGYTF
TRBD2	TRBJ2-3	TRBV5-1	TGCGCCAGCAGCCGGACTAGTGGGAGGGATACGCAGTATTTT	CASSRTSGRDTQYF
TRBD1	TRBJ2-7	TRBV6-5	TGTGCCAGCACAATCCGGGACAGGGACAACGAGCAGTACTTC	CASTIRDRDNEQYF
TRBD2	TRBJ2-1	TRBV7-7	TGTGCCAGCAGCCCCGGACTAGCGGGAGAGGTCGAGCAGTTCTTC	CASSPGLAGEVEQFF
NA	TRBJ2-7	TRBV4-1	TGCGCCAGCAGCCAAGAACCCGGCGGAGCCGAGCAGTACTTC	CASSQEPGGAEQYF
TRBD1	TRBJ2-2	TRBV7-9	TGTGCCAGCAGCCCACACAGGGGGAATAACGGGGAGCTGTTTTTT	CASSPHRGNNGELFF
NA	TRBJ1-3	TRBV19	TGTGCCACTACCCCCCAGGGATCTGGAAACACCATATATTTT	CATTPQGSGNTIYF
NA	TRBJ1-1	TRBV6-1	TGTGCCAGCAGTGATTTCAGGGAACGCACTGAAGCTTTCTTT	CASSDFRERTEAFF
NA	TRBJ2-5	TRBV5-4	TGTGCCAGCAGCTTGCGGGGGAGAAGGGTCGAGACCCAGTACTTC	CASSLRGRRVETQYF
TRBD1	TRBJ1-1	TRBV6-4	TGTGCCAGCAGCAGGGACAGGGTGACTGAAGCTTTCTTT	CASSRDRVTEAFF
TRBD1	TRBJ1-1	TRBV23-1	TGCGCCAGCATGAGGACAGGGGATGACACTGAAGCTTTCTTT	CASMRTGDDTEAFF
NA	TRBJ2-2	TRBV27	TGTGCCAGCAACTTGCTCGGGGGTGACGGGGAGCTGTTTTTT	CASNLLGGDGELFF